The 25 T cell receptor beta chains given below trace back to one sample, sequenced in a study of identical twins. TCRdb re-analysed the 5' RACE reads in MiXCR, keeping a single row per CDR3 protein. Of some 630,000 distinct CDR3 sequences listed, about 7.1% are singletons. The sample was also reused in another study, on yellow fever vaccine responses in identical twins.

Input material: PBMCs. Receptors were obtained from a woman under 30 in good health.

The chain joins TRBV25-1 to TRBJ2-7, with 7 bases matching TRBD1. V shed 8 bases, J shed 3 bases, and the junction held 13 bases outside the gene matches. In germline, CDR1 is MGHDK, CDR2 SYGVNS. This CDR3 has 15 amino acids. In DNA form, the CDR3 reads TGTGCCAGCCCGGGACAGCTCCACGGGGACTACGAGCAGTACGTC. As protein: CASPGQLHGDYEQYV.

This clonotype was seen at least ten times. V is TRBV12-3 or TRBV12-4 and J is TRBJ2-2, with 13 bases fitting TRBD2. The junction had 5 bases not matched to a gene; V was cut back by 6 bases and J by 4 bases. The CDR3 runs 16 residues. Here the CDR3 reads CASSRGLAGSTGELFF. The CDR3, as DNA: TGTGCCAGCAGCCGGGGACTAGCGGGGAGCACCGGGGAGCTGTTTTTT.

This clonotype was observed a few times. The chain couples TRBV20-1 to TRBJ2-2; a possible D gene is TRBD2 (6 bases). The germline CDR1 and CDR2 sequences are DFQATT and SNEGSKA (reference sequence). The CDR3 spans 13 residues. V was trimmed by 6 bases and J by 4 bases, leaving 12 bases between them. CDR3 protein: CSASDGGTGELFF. The CDR3 nucleotides read TGCAGTGCCAGTGACGGGGGCACCGGGGAGCTGTTTTTT.

The rearrangement uses TRBV12-3 or TRBV12-4 and TRBJ2-7, with D unclear. CDR3 length: 14 residues. V lost 1 base and J lost 2, with 9 bases in between. In DNA, the CDR3 is TGTGCCAGCAGTTTAGGTATCCCCCCCTACGAGCAGTACTTC. It yields the protein CASSLGIPPYEQYF.

This clonotype was seen at least ten times. V usage is TRBV28 and J usage is TRBJ2-1; TRBD2 is a possible D gene (6 bases). CDR3 length equals 15 residues. The V gene's germline CDR1 is MDHEN and CDR2 SYDVKM. V lost 3 bases to trimming and J lost 7 bases, with 16 bases between them. The CDR3 coding sequence is TGTGCCAGCAGTTTTGGGAGGAGCCTGGTTAATGAGCAGTTCTTC. Translating it yields CASSFGRSLVNEQFF.

V and J are TRBV27 and TRBJ1-1, with D possibly being TRBD1 (6 bases). V was pared by 5 bases and J by 1 base, with 20 bases between. The germline V gene encodes CDR1 MNHEY and CDR2 SMNVEV (reference sequence). The CDR3 is 17 residues long. This chain's CDR3 is CASSPATQGFENTEAFF. The CDR3 DNA reads TGTGCCAGCAGTCCCGCGACACAGGGTTTTGAGAACACTGAAGCTTTCTTT.

The chain links TRBV6-1 to TRBJ1-3; a possible D gene is TRBD1 (6 bases). The CDR3 extends over 16 amino acids. V was cut by 7 bases and J by 0 bases, with 16 bases left in between. Germline V gene data show CDR1 as MNHNS and CDR2 as SASEGT. CDR3 DNA: TGTGCCAGCACCTCTCAACAGGGTACCTCTGGAAACACCATATATTTT. Its protein is CASTSQQGTSGNTIYF.

This clonotype was seen a few times. The chain uses TRBV28 and TRBJ2-1; tentatively, D is TRBD1 (5 bases). The germline V gene has CDR1 MDHEN and CDR2 SYDVKM. V lost 5 bases and J 0 bases, leaving 17 bases between the germline ends. The CDR3 contains 17 residues. The CDR3 nucleotides read TGTGCCAGCAGTCCCGCCCCGACAGCAAACTCCTACAATGAGCAGTTCTTC. As protein: CASSPAPTANSYNEQFF.

This clonotype appeared a few times. The gene calls are TRBV10-2 and TRBJ2-3, with D perhaps being TRBD1 or TRBD2 (5 bases each). The CDR3 is made up of 14 amino acids. CDR1 WSHSY and CDR2 SAAADI come from the germline V gene. V lost 7 bases to trimming and J lost 2 bases, with 13 bases between them. The DNA of the CDR3 is TGCGCCAGCAACCGGGACGGAGCCACAGATACGCAGTATTTT. Its protein product is CASNRDGATDTQYF.

At least ten counts were recorded for this clonotype. J is TRBJ2-2 and V is TRBV20-1; D not resolved. The V gene's germline CDR1 is DFQATT and CDR2 SNEGSKA (reference sequence). The V gene lost 0 bases and the J gene lost 5 bases, with 7 bases spanning the gap. The CDR3 sequence is 13 residues long. CDR3 sequence: CSARDSKTGELFF. CDR3 DNA sequence: TGCAGTGCTAGAGACTCTAAGACCGGGGAGCTGTTTTTT.

The V gene is TRBV5-6, the J gene TRBJ2-7, with TRBD1 matching over 8 bases. CDR3 length: 14 amino acids. After removal of 4 bases from V and 3 bases from J, the junction contained 6 bases not matched to a gene. Germline lookup yields CDR1 SGHDT and CDR2 YYEEEE. CDR3 nucleotides: TGTGCCAGCAGCCATACAGGGGGGATCTACGAGCAGTACTTC. Translation gives CASSHTGGIYEQYF.

The rearrangement joins TRBV4-1 to TRBJ2-2; 9 nucleotides line up with TRBD2. The CDR3 covers 14 residues. The germline V gene encodes CDR1 MGHRA and CDR2 YSYEKL. The V and J ends lost 8 bases and 3 bases, in that order; junction bases with no gene match: 4. Written as DNA, the CDR3 is TGCGCCAGCGGGGCGGGGGGGCACACCGGGGAGCTGTTTTTT. Translated: CASGAGGHTGELFF.

The rearrangement uses TRBV19 and TRBJ2-2; D unclear. Germline assignment: CDR1 LNHDA and CDR2 SQIVND (reference sequence). Trimming took off 3 bases at V and 7 bases at J, with 9 bases between the two ends. The CDR3 has 13 residues. The CDR3 loop is CASSMGTFGELFF. The CDR3 coding sequence is TGTGCCAGTAGTATGGGAACTTTCGGGGAGCTGTTTTTT.

This clonotype came up a few times. The rearrangement links TRBV5-5 to TRBJ2-7, with D possibly matching TRBD2 (5 bases). Looked up from germline, CDR1 is SGHKS and CDR2 is YYEKEE (reference sequence). The germline V and J ends were trimmed by 0 bases and 4 bases, with 8 bases remaining between them. This CDR3 region has 13 residues. In DNA form, the CDR3 reads TGTGCCAGCAGCTTGGCCGGGGAGTACGAGCAGTACGTC. Its protein product is CASSLAGEYEQYV.

The CDR3: CASSFIGRNNEQFF. The CDR3 nucleotides are TGTGCCAGCAGCTTTATTGGACGGAACAATGAGCAGTTCTTC. J is TRBJ2-1 and V is TRBV5-6, with D uncertain. Germline CDR1 reads SGHDT; CDR2 reads YYEEEE. The ends were cut back, 2 bases at V and 5 bases at J, with 11 bases in the middle. CDR3 size: 14 residues.

This clonotype was detected ten times or more. The chain links TRBV2 to TRBJ2-5; D is unresolved. Germline assignment: CDR1 SNHLY and CDR2 FYNNEI. The CDR3 contains 11 residues. The V gene lost 2 bases and the J gene lost 7 bases, with 5 bases spanning the gap. CDR3 in DNA: TGTGCCAGCAGTGAAAAGGGGACCCAGTACTTC. It encodes CASSEKGTQYF. Looking up the rest from reference TRBV2 and TRBJ2-5 gives the full variable domain: EPEVTQTPSHQVTQMGQEVILRCVPISNHLYFYWYRQILGQKVEFLVSFYNNEISEKSEIFDDQFSVERPDGSNFTLKIRSTKLEDSAMYFCASSEKGTQYFGPGTRLLVL.

This clonotype was found a few times. The V and J genes are TRBV5-1 and TRBJ1-6; 8 bases are a match to TRBD1. The CDR3 covers 16 residues. V lost 4 bases, J lost 7 bases, and 10 bases stayed unmatched. Germline CDR1 reads SGHRS; CDR2 reads YFSETQ. CDR3 DNA sequence: TGCGCCAGCAGCAGTGGGGCGACAGGGGACAATTCACCCCTCCACTTT. This encodes CASSSGATGDNSPLHF.

The chain has TRBV12-3 or TRBV12-4 and TRBJ2-1; D not certain. The CDR3 spans 12 residues. The germline V and J ends were trimmed by 3 bases and 9 bases, with 9 bases remaining between them. The CDR3 region has the DNA TGTGCCAGCAGTTTTCTTATATTTGAGCAGTTCTTC. Encoded protein: CASSFLIFEQFF.

The chain joins TRBV3-1 to TRBJ2-7; D is perhaps TRBD1 or TRBD2 (6 bases each). CDR1 is LGHDT and CDR2 is YNNKEL in the germline V gene (reference sequence). CDR3 length equals 16 residues. Trimming left V 3 bases short and J 4 bases short, with 19 bases between. The CDR3 DNA sequence: TGTGCCAGCAGCCAGGGGGGAGATGGAGGGGGATACGAGCAGTACTTC. This sequence encodes CASSQGGDGGGYEQYF.

At least ten counts were recorded for this clonotype. This sequence joins TRBV5-1 and TRBJ2-1, with 10 positions matching TRBD2. Germline trimming cut 0 bases from V and 7 bases from J; bases unmatched to any gene: 7. The V gene's germline CDR1 is SGHRS and CDR2 YFSETQ. The CDR3 covers 16 residues. The CDR3, as DNA: TGCGCCAGCAGCTTGGTAGGACTAGCGGCCAGGAATGAGCAGTTCTTC. Residues: CASSLVGLAARNEQFF.

This chain links TRBV7-6 with TRBJ2-1; D is possibly TRBD2 (6 bases). V was cut by 2 bases and J by 9 bases, with 17 bases left in between. Germline CDR1 SGHVS, CDR2 FNYEAQ. The CDR3 runs to 15 residues. The CDR3 region is CASSLWETGRVEQFF. Written as DNA, the CDR3 is TGTGCCAGCAGCTTATGGGAGACCGGGAGAGTTGAGCAGTTCTTC.

This clonotype was seen at least ten times. The chain recombines TRBV3-1 with TRBJ1-1; possibly TRBD1 for D (5 bases). The CDR3 has 12 amino acids. The germline CDR1 and CDR2 sequences are LGHDT and YNNKEL (reference sequence). Trimming left V 3 bases short and J 8 bases short, with 10 bases between. CDR3 sequence: CASSQWGMEAFF. CDR3 nucleotides: TGTGCCAGCAGCCAGTGGGGGATGGAAGCTTTCTTT.

At least ten counts were recorded for this clonotype. The chain employs TRBV29-1 and TRBJ2-4, with D perhaps TRBD1 (5 bases). V lost 7 bases and J 0 bases, leaving 16 bases between the germline ends. Per the germline V gene, CDR1 is SQVTM and CDR2 is ANQGSEA. The CDR3 length is 15 residues. CDR3: CSALSGILAKNIQYF. The CDR3 region has the DNA TGCAGCGCACTGTCAGGGATCCTAGCCAAAAACATTCAGTACTTC.

This clonotype was observed a handful of times. This rearrangement joins TRBV20-1 to TRBJ2-7; D may be TRBD2 (6 bases). This CDR3 contains 15 residues. V was pared by 6 bases and J by 0 bases, with 18 bases between. Germline V gene lookup returns CDR1 DFQATT and CDR2 SNEGSKA (reference sequence). The CDR3 loop is CSARGFGGNSYEQYF. The CDR3 DNA follows: TGCAGTGCCCGGGGGTTTGGGGGGAACTCCTACGAGCAGTACTTC.

There are many counts of this clonotype. V usage is TRBV3-1 and J usage is TRBJ2-3; 10 nucleotides agree with TRBD1. Per the germline V gene, CDR1 is LGHDT and CDR2 is YNNKEL (reference sequence). With V trimmed by 1 base and J by 0 bases, 4 bases remained unmatched. There are 17 residues in the CDR3. The CDR3 bases are TGTGCCAGCAGCCAAGGACAGGGGGCCTTTAGCACAGATACGCAGTATTTT. It specifies CASSQGQGAFSTDTQYF.